This T cell receptor beta chain was captured in a study of neurological immune-mediated disorders. General study results and limits: None of the CDR3 amino acid sequences in expanded clones turned up in more than one subject, which points to private repertoires in all groups. The highest TCR clonal expansion occurred in HTLV-1-associated myelopathy; multiple sclerosis fell below healthy controls. Grouping of repertoires by phylogeny put those of 18 of 34 multiple sclerosis patients into a single related-CDR3 cluster, a possible signature. For the multiple sclerosis repertoire cluster, an association with any clinical or MRI feature was absent.

This clonotype appeared many times. What it binds is unknown. TCRdb reprocessed the 5' RACE reads via MiXCR and lists one record per CDR3 protein. The data contain about 46,000 distinct CDR3 sequences, 4.5% of them singletons. The germline gives CDR1 ENHRY, CDR2 SYGVKD. The V and J ends lost 9 bases and 5 bases, in that order; junction bases with no gene match: 9. The CDR3 runs to 14 residues. The chain employs TRBV10-3 and TRBJ1-2; 10 positions agree with TRBD1. The origin of this receptor is a woman aged 60-75 years with multiple sclerosis. Sample: PBMCs. DNA of the CDR3: TGTGCCATTCGACAGGGGGCCTTTGAATATGGCTACACCTTC. This codes for CAIRQGAFEYGYTF.